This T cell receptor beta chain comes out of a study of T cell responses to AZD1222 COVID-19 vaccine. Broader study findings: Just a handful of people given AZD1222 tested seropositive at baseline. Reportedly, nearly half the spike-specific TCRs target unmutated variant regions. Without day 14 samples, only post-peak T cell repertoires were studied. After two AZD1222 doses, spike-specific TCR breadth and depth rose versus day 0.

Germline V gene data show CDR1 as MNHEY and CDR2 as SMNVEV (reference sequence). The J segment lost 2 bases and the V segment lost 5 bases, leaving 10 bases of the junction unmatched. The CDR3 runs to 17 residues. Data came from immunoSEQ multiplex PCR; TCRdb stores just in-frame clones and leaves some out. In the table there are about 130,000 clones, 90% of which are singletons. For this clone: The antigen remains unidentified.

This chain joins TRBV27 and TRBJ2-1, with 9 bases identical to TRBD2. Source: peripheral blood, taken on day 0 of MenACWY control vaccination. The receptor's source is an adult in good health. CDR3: CASSALSGRSPYNEQFF. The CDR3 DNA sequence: TGTGCCAGCAGTGCCCTCAGCGGGAGGTCCCCCTACAATGAGCAGTTCTTC.